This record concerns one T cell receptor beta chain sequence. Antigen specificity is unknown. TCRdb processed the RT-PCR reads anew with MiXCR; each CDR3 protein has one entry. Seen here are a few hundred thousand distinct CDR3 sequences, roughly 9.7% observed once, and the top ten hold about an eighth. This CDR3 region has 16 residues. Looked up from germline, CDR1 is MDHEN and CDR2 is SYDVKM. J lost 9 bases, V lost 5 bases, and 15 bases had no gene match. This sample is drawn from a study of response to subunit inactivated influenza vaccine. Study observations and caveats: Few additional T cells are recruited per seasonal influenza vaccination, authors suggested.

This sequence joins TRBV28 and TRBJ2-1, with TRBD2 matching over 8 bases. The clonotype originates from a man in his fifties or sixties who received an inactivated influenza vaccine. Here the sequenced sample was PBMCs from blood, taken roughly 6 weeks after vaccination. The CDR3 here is CASSGTGTRFYGEQFF. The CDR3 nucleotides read TGTGCCAGCAGTGGAACCGGGACTAGATTTTATGGTGAGCAGTTCTTC.